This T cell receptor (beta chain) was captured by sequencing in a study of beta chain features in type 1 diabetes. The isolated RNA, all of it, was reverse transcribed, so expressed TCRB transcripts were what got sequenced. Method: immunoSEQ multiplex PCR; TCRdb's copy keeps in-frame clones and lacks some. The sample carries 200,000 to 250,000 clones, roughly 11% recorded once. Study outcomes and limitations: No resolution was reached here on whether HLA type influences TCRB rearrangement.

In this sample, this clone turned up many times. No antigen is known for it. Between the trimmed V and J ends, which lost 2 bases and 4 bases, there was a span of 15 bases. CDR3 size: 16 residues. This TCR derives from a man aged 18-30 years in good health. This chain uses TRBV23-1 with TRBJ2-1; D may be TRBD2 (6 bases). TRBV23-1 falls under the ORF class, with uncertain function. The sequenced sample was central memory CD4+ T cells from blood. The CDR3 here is CASSQGAREAYNEQFF. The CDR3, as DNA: TGCGCCAGCAGTCAAGGGGCCAGGGAGGCTTACAATGAGCAGTTCTTC.